A few counts support the clone carrying this T cell receptor beta chain. V gave up 2 bases and J gave up 3 bases; unmatched junction bases: 7. The CDR3 consists of 15 residues. From germline, CDR1 is SGHTA and CDR2 FQGNSA. TCRbeta library preparation incorporated unique molecular identifiers. MiXCR, run by TCRdb on the PCR reads, gives a single entry per CDR3 protein. Among about 90,000 distinct CDR3 sequences listed, roughly 16% were seen once. These data originate in a study of T-cell reconstitution after alpha-beta-depleted transplantation in children. Material: PBMCs, mostly from graft donor cells, obtained 180 days after TCRalphabeta/CD19-depleted stem cell transplant. The gene calls are TRBV7-2 and TRBJ2-7; 7 nucleotides match TRBD1. This TCR was recovered from a male patient between 2 and 15 years old who had a stem cell transplant for acute lymphoblastic leukemia, so the T cells may come from the graft donor. The CDR3, as DNA: TGTGCCAGCAGCTTACGCTGGCAGGGGGACTACGAGCAGTACTTC. It specifies CASSLRWQGDYEQYF.